This T cell receptor (beta chain) came from a study of CD8+ T cells in alopecia areata. This clone was found a few times. Its antigen is currently unknown. Germline CDR1 LGHNA, CDR2 YSLEER. This CDR3 region has 14 residues. Reverse transcribed after extraction, RNA yielded cDNA as the sequencing template. TCRdb keeps only in-frame clones here, not all; method: immunoSEQ multiplex PCR. The profile shows approximately 30,000 clones, around 50% of them singletons. PBMC-derived CD4+ and CD8+ T cells were sorted. General study results and limits: TCR sharing was clearer in mice than between patients, perhaps partly owing to patient HLA diversity.

The gene calls are TRBV4-3 and TRBJ2-5, with TRBD2 as a possible D gene (5 bases). The J call may be wrong; the DNA end is better matched by TRBJ2-7. The sequencing input was NKG2D-high CD8+ T cells sorted from blood. The source is a human donor with alopecia areata. In DNA form, the CDR3 reads TGCGCCAGCAGCCGGGGAAGCGGCTCCTACGAGCAGTACTTC. Translating it yields CASSRGSGSYEQYF.